Presented here are 11 T cell receptor beta chains from one specimen sequenced in a study of shared clonotypes between healthy human individuals. In the naive CD8 group, cells lacked CD45RO and were positively selected for CCR7, so terminally differentiated effector memory CD45RA+ cells were left out. Assay used: immunoSEQ multiplex PCR; TCRdb lists only in-frame clones, some missing. The table records around 2,100,000 clones, about 95% of them present only once. The sequencing sample was made of naive CD8+ T cells sorted from blood. Source of these receptors: a man between 18 and 29 years old in good health.

This chain uses TRBV5-4 with TRBJ2-7, with D unresolved. Looked up from germline, CDR1 is SGHNT and CDR2 is YYREEE (reference sequence). Trimming removed 2 bases at V and 3 bases at J, with 9 bases between. CDR3 length: 13 residues. The CDR3 spells CASSFQHDYEQYF. DNA of the CDR3: TGTGCCAGCAGCTTTCAGCACGACTACGAGCAGTACTTC. Full variable domain (outside the CDR3, taken from reference TRBV5-4 and TRBJ2-7): ETGVTQSPTHLIKTRGQQVTLRCSSQSGHNTVSWYQQALGQGPQFIFQYYREEENGRGNFPPRFSGLQFPNYSSELNVNALELDDSALYLCASSFQHDYEQYFGPGTRLTVT.

V is TRBV13 and J is TRBJ1-3; no firm D call. Germline V gives CDR1 PRHDT, CDR2 FYEKMQ (reference sequence). The CDR3 totals 16 residues. V was shortened by 5 bases and J by 4 bases, with 18 bases between the two germline ends. The CDR3, as DNA: TGTGCCAGCAGCCCAACCGGGGAGATGATCGGAAACACCATATATTTT. Residues: CASSPTGEMIGNTIYF.

The chain combines TRBV13 with TRBJ2-7; 9 bases align to TRBD1. Germline V gene sequence: CDR1 PRHDT, CDR2 FYEKMQ (reference sequence). V dropped 5 bases and J dropped 2; count of bases not matched to a gene: 4. This CDR3 is 14 amino acids long. CDR3 protein: CASSTRTGAYEQYF. The CDR3 DNA reads TGTGCCAGCAGCACTCGGACAGGGGCCTACGAGCAGTACTTC.

The J gene is TRBJ1-5, the V gene TRBV27; D is perhaps TRBD1 (6 bases). Germline loops: CDR1 MNHEY, CDR2 SMNVEV (reference sequence). The CDR3 totals 15 residues. V lost 2 bases to trimming and J lost 1 base, with 9 bases between them. CDR3 in amino acids: CASSLMGASNQPQHF. For the CDR3, the DNA is TGTGCCAGCAGTTTAATGGGGGCGAGCAATCAGCCCCAGCATTTT.

This chain connects TRBV4-1 to TRBJ2-1, with a possible D match to TRBD2 (6 bases). The CDR3 consists of 16 residues. The germline V gene has CDR1 MGHRA and CDR2 YSYEKL. V was cut by 4 bases and J by 3 bases, with 16 bases left in between. The CDR3 spells CASSPLTPAGYNEQFF. Here the CDR3 DNA reads TGCGCCAGCAGCCCTCTGACTCCAGCGGGCTACAATGAGCAGTTCTTC.

CDR3 loop: CASSLGTLTEAFF. The CDR3 bases are TGTGCCAGCAGCTTAGGGACGTTAACTGAAGCTTTCTTT. The chain uses TRBV5-6 and TRBJ1-1, with D perhaps TRBD1 (5 bases). Trimming shortened V by 2 bases and J by 5 bases, and 10 bases separated the two germline ends. The length of the CDR3 is 13 residues. Germline V gene lookup returns CDR1 SGHDT and CDR2 YYEEEE.

In the case of this clone: The sample contains more than one DNA sequence encoding this CDR3. The J gene is TRBJ2-7, the V gene TRBV6-5; no reliable D call. V lost 2 bases, J lost 2 bases, and 10 bases lay in between. Per the germline V gene, CDR1 is MNHEY and CDR2 is SVGAGI. The CDR3 covers 14 residues. The chain's CDR3 is CASSYGVGAYEQYF. The CDR3 coding sequence is TGTGCCAGCAGTTACGGCGTGGGCGCCTACGAGCAGTACTTC.

The CDR3 DNA reads TGTGCCAGCAGCGGAGACACTGACGATGAGCAGTTCTTC. It yields the protein CASSGDTDDEQFF. The chain is built from TRBV7-8 and TRBJ2-1; D unclear. Trimming pared 5 bases from V and 8 bases from J, leaving 13 bases between. This CDR3 is 13 amino acids long. The germline V gene has CDR1 SGHVS and CDR2 FQNEAQ.

This chain links TRBV4-1 with TRBJ1-5, with D possibly TRBD1 on 6 matching bases. Trimming took off 3 bases at V and 1 base at J, with 22 bases between the two ends. CDR1 and CDR2 from the germline V gene are MGHRA and YSYEKL. The CDR3 extends over 19 amino acids. CDR3 sequence reads: CASSHPDGGWGLSNQPQHF. The CDR3 region has the DNA TGCGCCAGCAGCCACCCCGATGGGGGATGGGGGCTAAGCAATCAGCCCCAGCATTTT.

This clone appeared once. The chain recombines TRBV9 with TRBJ2-1; 8 bases map to TRBD2. J gave up 7 bases and V 2 bases, and 5 bases lay outside the gene matches. Germline values: CDR1 SGDLS, CDR2 YYNGEE. CDR3 length: 14 amino acids. This chain's CDR3 is CASSVTGGLNEQFF. The CDR3 DNA reads TGTGCCAGCAGCGTGACGGGGGGGCTAAATGAGCAGTTCTTC.

The chain couples TRBV27 to TRBJ1-1; no firm D call. Germline V gives CDR1 MNHEY, CDR2 SMNVEV (reference sequence). The CDR3 runs to 14 residues. V dropped 5 bases and J dropped 1 base, with 11 bases sitting between them. DNA for the CDR3: TGTGCCAGCAGTCCACGCCACTCGAACACTGAAGCTTTCTTT. Its translation is CASSPRHSNTEAFF.